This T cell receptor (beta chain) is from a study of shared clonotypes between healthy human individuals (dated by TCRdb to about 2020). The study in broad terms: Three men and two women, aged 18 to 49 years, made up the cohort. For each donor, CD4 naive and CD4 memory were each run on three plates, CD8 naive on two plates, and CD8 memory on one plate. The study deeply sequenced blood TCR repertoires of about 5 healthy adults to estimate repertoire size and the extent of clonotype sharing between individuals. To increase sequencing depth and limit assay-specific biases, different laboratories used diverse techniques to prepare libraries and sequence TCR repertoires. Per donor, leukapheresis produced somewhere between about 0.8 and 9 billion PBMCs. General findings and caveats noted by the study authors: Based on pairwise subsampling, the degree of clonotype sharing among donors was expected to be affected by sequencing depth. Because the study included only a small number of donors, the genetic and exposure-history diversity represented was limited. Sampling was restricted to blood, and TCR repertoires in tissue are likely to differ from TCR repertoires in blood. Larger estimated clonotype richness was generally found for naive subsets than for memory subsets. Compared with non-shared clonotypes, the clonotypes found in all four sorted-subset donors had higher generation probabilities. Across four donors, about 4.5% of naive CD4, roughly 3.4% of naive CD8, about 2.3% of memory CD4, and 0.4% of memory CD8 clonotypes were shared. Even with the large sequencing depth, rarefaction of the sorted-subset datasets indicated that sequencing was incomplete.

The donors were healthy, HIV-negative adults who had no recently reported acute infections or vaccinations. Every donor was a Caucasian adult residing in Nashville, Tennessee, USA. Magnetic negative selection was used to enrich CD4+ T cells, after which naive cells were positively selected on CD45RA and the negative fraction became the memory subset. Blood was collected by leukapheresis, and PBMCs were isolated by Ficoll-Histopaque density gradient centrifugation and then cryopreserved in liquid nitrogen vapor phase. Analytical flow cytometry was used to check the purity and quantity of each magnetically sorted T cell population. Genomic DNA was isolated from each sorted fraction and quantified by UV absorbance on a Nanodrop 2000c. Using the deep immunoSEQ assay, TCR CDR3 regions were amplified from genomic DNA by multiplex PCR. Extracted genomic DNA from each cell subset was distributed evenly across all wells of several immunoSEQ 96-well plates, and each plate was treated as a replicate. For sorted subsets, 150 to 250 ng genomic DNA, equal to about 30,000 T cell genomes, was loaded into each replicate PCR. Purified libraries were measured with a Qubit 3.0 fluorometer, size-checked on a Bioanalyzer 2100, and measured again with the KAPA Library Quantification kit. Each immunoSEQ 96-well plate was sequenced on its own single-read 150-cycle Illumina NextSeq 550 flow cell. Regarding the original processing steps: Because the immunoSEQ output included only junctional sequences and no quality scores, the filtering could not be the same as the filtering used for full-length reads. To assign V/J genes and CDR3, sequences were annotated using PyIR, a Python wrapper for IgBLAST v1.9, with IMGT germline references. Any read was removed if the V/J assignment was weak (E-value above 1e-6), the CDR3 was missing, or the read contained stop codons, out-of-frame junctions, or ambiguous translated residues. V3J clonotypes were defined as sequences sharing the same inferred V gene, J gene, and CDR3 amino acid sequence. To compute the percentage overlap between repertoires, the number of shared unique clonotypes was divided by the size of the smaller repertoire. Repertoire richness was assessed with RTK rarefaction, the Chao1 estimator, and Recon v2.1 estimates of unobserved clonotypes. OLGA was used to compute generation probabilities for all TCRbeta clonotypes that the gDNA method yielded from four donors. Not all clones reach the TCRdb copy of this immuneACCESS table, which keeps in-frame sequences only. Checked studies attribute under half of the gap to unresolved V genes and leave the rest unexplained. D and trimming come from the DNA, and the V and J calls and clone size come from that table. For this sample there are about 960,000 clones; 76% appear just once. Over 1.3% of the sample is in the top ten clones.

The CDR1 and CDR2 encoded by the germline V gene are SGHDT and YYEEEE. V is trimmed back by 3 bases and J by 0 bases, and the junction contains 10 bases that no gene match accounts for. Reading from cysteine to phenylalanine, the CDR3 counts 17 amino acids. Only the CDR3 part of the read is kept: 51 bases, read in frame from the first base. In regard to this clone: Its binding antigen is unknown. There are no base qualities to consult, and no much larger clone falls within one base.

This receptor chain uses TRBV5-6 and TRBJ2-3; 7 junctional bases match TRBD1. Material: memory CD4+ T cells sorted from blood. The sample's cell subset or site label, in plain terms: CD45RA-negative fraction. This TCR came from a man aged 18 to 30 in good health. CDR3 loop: CASSWRGTAYSTDTQYF. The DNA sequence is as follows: TGTGCCAGCAGCTGGCGAGGGACAGCTTATAGCACAGATACGCAGTATTTT.